Each of the 30 T cell receptor beta chains below was sequenced from the same sample in a study of blood T cell repertoires in COVID-19 (dated by TCRdb to the early 2020s). Library construction relied on the immunoSEQ multiplex PCR assay. TCRdb retrieved this table from immuneACCESS and kept in-frame rearrangements only. Not all clones are present; in checked studies, unresolved V genes account for under half, and no reason is known for the remainder. The sample has 200,000 or so clones on record, around four fifths of them singletons. 4.8% of the sample rests with the top ten. The sample consisted of PBMCs or T cells enriched from blood (not recorded which). The receptors were gathered from a woman between 50 and 59 years old who had been exposed to COVID-19.

The chain joins TRBV3-1 (or the pseudogene TRBV3-2) to TRBJ2-3; tentatively, D is TRBD2 (6 bases). Germline assignment: CDR1 LGHDT and CDR2 YNNKEL (reference sequence). The V and J ends lost 5 bases and 2 bases respectively, with 14 bases between them. This CDR3 has 15 amino acids. For the CDR3, the DNA is TGTGCCAGCAGCTTTTCGGGGGTGCTCACAGATACGCAGTATTTT. It yields the protein CASSFSGVLTDTQYF.

Turning to this clone: One end of the junction fails to match germline, which may point to a read error. J is TRBJ1-1 and V is TRBV6-5; TRBD1 might be the D (5 bases). The length of the CDR3 is 14 residues. Germline CDR1 is MNHEY and CDR2 is SVGAGI. CDR3: CVSIWGGLNTEAFF. The DNA of the CDR3 is TGTGTCAGCATTTGGGGGGGGTTGAACACTGAAGCTTTCTTT.

V usage is TRBV7-2 and J usage is TRBJ2-1; no firm D call. V was pared by 5 bases and J by 10 bases, with 12 bases between. The CDR3 is 12 residues long. Germline CDR1 SGHTA, CDR2 FQGNSA. The CDR3 spells CASSRQVREQFF. The CDR3 DNA is TGTGCCAGCAGCCGCCAGGTCCGGGAGCAGTTCTTC.

The genes are TRBV5-1 and TRBJ1-2, with a tentative D call TRBD1 (5 bases). V lost 4 bases, J lost 3 bases, and 16 bases lay in between. Germline V gene sequence: CDR1 SGHRS, CDR2 YFSETQ. The CDR3 has 15 residues. The CDR3 is CASSQSVRDYYGYTF. In DNA form, the CDR3 reads TGCGCCAGCAGCCAAAGTGTCAGGGATTACTATGGCTACACCTTC. Drawing the rest from reference TRBV5-1 and TRBJ1-2, the complete variable domain is KAGVTQTPRYLIKTRGQQVTLSCSPISGHRSVSWYQQTPGQGLQFLFEYFSETQRNKGNFPGRFSGRQFSNSRSEMNVSTLELGDSALYLCASSQSVRDYYGYTFGSGTRLTVV.

The chain carries TRBV19 and TRBJ2-7; possibly TRBD1 for D (6 bases). The length of the CDR3 is 14 residues. Trimming left V 6 bases short and J 3 bases short, with 15 bases between. Germline-derived CDR1 and CDR2 are LNHDA and SQIVND (reference sequence). The CDR3 region has the DNA TGTGCCAGTAGCTCCGGGACAAGGGGCTACGAGCAGTACTTC. It yields the protein CASSSGTRGYEQYF.

The J gene is TRBJ1-2, the V gene TRBV11-2; 7 bases align to TRBD1. Germline V gene lookup returns CDR1 SGHAT and CDR2 FQNNGV. The V gene end was trimmed by 5 bases and the J gene end by 4 bases; junction bases not matched to a gene: 10. The CDR3 is 15 residues long. CDR3 region: CASSQMRTGPYGYTF. The DNA of the CDR3 is TGTGCCAGCAGCCAAATGAGGACAGGACCCTATGGCTACACCTTC.

V is TRBV5-1 and J is TRBJ1-1; TRBD1 matches at 8 bases. This CDR3 has 15 amino acids. CDR1 SGHRS and CDR2 YFSETQ come from the germline V gene. The V segment lost 3 bases and the J segment 3 bases; nucleotides outside the gene matches: 7. Here the CDR3 DNA reads TGCGCCAGCAGCTCCGGACAGGGTTCTGACACTGAAGCTTTCTTT. Translating gives CASSSGQGSDTEAFF. Complete variable domain (other parts from reference TRBV5-1 and TRBJ1-1): KAGVTQTPRYLIKTRGQQVTLSCSPISGHRSVSWYQQTPGQGLQFLFEYFSETQRNKGNFPGRFSGRQFSNSRSEMNVSTLELGDSALYLCASSSGQGSDTEAFFGQGTRLTVV.

V is TRBV6-2 or TRBV6-3 and J is TRBJ1-5, with unresolved D. V was trimmed by 5 bases and J by 5 bases, leaving 19 bases between them. The CDR3 contains 16 residues. CDR1 and CDR2 (germline): MNHEY, SVGEGT. CDR3 amino acids: CASSTPWGGSDQPQHF. Written as DNA, the CDR3 is TGTGCCAGCAGTACCCCTTGGGGAGGGTCGGATCAGCCCCAGCATTTT.

V gene TRBV19 combines with J gene TRBJ2-5; 16 bases are a match to TRBD2. Germline CDR1 is LNHDA and CDR2 is SQIVND (reference sequence). V shed 3 bases and J 2 bases; nucleotides not matched to a gene: 3. The CDR3 is 17 amino acids. The CDR3 reads CASSIGTSGGVQETQYF. The CDR3 DNA reads TGTGCCAGTAGTATCGGGACTAGCGGGGGGGTTCAAGAGACCCAGTACTTC.

On this clone: The identical CDR3 is also encoded by other nucleotide sequences in the sample. The chain couples TRBV4-3 to TRBJ1-1; 8 nucleotides match TRBD1. The CDR3 is 15 amino acids. V was pared by 1 base and J by 3 bases, with 4 bases of the junction left unmatched. The germline CDR1 and CDR2 sequences are LGHNA and YSLEER. As DNA, the CDR3 is TGCGCCAGCAGCCAAGGCAGGGGGCGCGACACTGAAGCTTTCTTT. Encoded protein: CASSQGRGRDTEAFF.

The chain is built from TRBV9 and TRBJ2-1, with TRBD2 identical over 8 bases. The germline V gene encodes CDR1 SGDLS and CDR2 YYNGEE. The V segment lost 0 bases and the J segment 4 bases; nucleotides outside the gene matches: 12. This CDR3 region has 18 residues. Here the CDR3 DNA reads TGTGCCAGCAGCGTAGGAGCAGCGGGGGCTATTCTTTACAATGAGCAGTTCTTC. Amino acids: CASSVGAAGAILYNEQFF.

A note on this clone: The same CDR3 can be traced to other DNA sequences in this sample. The chain couples TRBV7-9 to TRBJ2-6; 7 bases match TRBD1. The CDR3 totals 16 residues. The germline CDR1 and CDR2 sequences are SEHNR and FQNEAQ (reference sequence). V dropped 4 bases and J dropped 3; count of bases not matched to a gene: 6. For the CDR3, the DNA is TGTGCCAGCAGCTATCCACAGGGGAGTGGGGCCAACGTCCTGACTTTC. Translated: CASSYPQGSGANVLTF.

This sequence joins TRBV5-1 and TRBJ1-1; 7 bases are shared with TRBD1. Germline CDR1 reads SGHRS; CDR2 reads YFSETQ. The length of the CDR3 is 13 residues. Trimming removed 3 bases from V and 6 bases from J; junction bases left unmatched: 5. In DNA, the CDR3 is TGCGCCAGCAGCTCCAACACAGGGGCTGAAGCTTTCTTT. It yields the protein CASSSNTGAEAFF.

The chain uses TRBV9 and TRBJ1-2, with D possibly being TRBD1 (5 bases). This CDR3 is 16 amino acids long. Trimming removed 3 bases at V and 3 bases at J, with 18 bases between. In germline, CDR1 is SGDLS, CDR2 YYNGEE. The CDR3, as DNA: TGTGCCAGCAGCGCCCAGGGAGGCCACCTCTACTATGGCTACACCTTC. Residues: CASSAQGGHLYYGYTF.

This rearrangement joins TRBV19 to TRBJ2-7, with D perhaps matching TRBD1 (5 bases). The CDR3 contains 15 residues. Trimming stripped 6 bases from V and 0 bases from J, with 15 bases between. CDR1 and CDR2 (germline): LNHDA, SQIVND (reference sequence). The CDR3 sequence: CASRVRRGSSYEQYF. The CDR3 DNA follows: TGTGCCAGTAGGGTCCGTAGGGGAAGCTCCTACGAGCAGTACTTC.

This rearrangement joins TRBV6-1 to TRBJ1-3; no clear D. The ends were cut back, 3 bases at V and 1 base at J, with 4 bases in the middle. The germline V gene has CDR1 MNHNS and CDR2 SASEGT. This CDR3 is 13 amino acids long. CDR3 sequence reads: CASSDRSGNTIYF. As DNA, the CDR3 is TGTGCCAGCAGTGACAGATCTGGAAACACCATATATTTT.

The J gene is TRBJ1-2, the V gene TRBV7-8; D not resolved. Per the germline V gene, CDR1 is SGHVS and CDR2 is FQNEAQ. The CDR3 sequence is 17 residues long. Trimming took off 0 bases at V and 4 bases at J, with 18 bases between the two ends. The CDR3 region has the DNA TGTGCCAGCAGCTTAGCCCTGAGGCAGTCTGGCGGCTATGGCTACACCTTC. Encoded protein: CASSLALRQSGGYGYTF.

In regard to this clone: This sample includes further DNA sequences coding for the same CDR3. This chain uses TRBV9 with TRBJ1-1; D not certain. CDR1 and CDR2 from the germline V gene are SGDLS and YYNGEE. With 0 bases removed from V and 0 bases from J, the gap between germline ends came to 6 bases. The CDR3 is made up of 14 amino acids. The CDR3 DNA follows: TGTGCCAGCAGCGTAGGAGATCTGAACACTGAAGCTTTCTTT. It is translated as CASSVGDLNTEAFF. The full variable domain, its missing parts supplied by reference TRBV9 and TRBJ1-1, is DSGVTQTPKHLITATGQRVTLRCSPRSGDLSVYWYQQSLDQGLQFLIQYYNGEERAKGNILERFSAQQFPDLHSELNLSSLELGDSALYFCASSVGDLNTEAFFGQGTRLTVV.

V is TRBV5-1 and J is TRBJ2-3; the D gene is possibly TRBD2 (5 bases). The germline gives CDR1 SGHRS, CDR2 YFSETQ. The CDR3 contains 13 residues. V dropped 1 base and J dropped 4 bases, with 7 bases sitting between them. This chain's CDR3 is CASSLTRADTQYF. As DNA, the CDR3 is TGCGCCAGCAGCTTGACTAGGGCAGATACGCAGTATTTT.

The rearrangement links TRBV2 to TRBJ2-1; TRBD1 aligns across 8 bases. The length of the CDR3 is 13 residues. CDR1 SNHLY and CDR2 FYNNEI come from the germline V gene. J was trimmed by 8 bases and V by 10 bases; bases with no gene match: 10. The DNA of the CDR3 is TGTGCCACCGGAAGGACAGGGAACGATGAGCAGTTCTTC. Protein sequence: CATGRTGNDEQFF.

The sample holds one count of this clone. This chain joins TRBV6-5 and TRBJ1-2, with D possibly matching TRBD1 (5 bases). Germline V lookup: CDR1 MNHEY, CDR2 SVGAGI. V lost 5 bases, J lost 4 bases, and 8 bases lay in between. The CDR3 runs 12 residues. In DNA form, the CDR3 reads TGTGCCAGCAGTAAAACAGGCTATGGCTACACCTTC. Protein sequence: CASSKTGYGYTF.

The V and J genes are TRBV5-6 and TRBJ2-1; D is perhaps TRBD2 (5 bases). There are 18 residues in the CDR3. V was shortened by 2 bases and J by 0 bases, with 18 bases between the two germline ends. Germline CDR1 and CDR2: SGHDT and YYEEEE. In DNA form, the CDR3 reads TGTGCCAGCAGCTTTTTCCTCTACGGAGCGGCCTCCTACAATGAGCAGTTCTTC. The encoded protein is CASSFFLYGAASYNEQFF.

V gene TRBV7-9 combines with J gene TRBJ1-1; TRBD1 agrees at 8 bases. The CDR3 has 17 residues. Germline V lookup: CDR1 SEHNR, CDR2 FQNEAQ (reference sequence). After removal of 7 bases from V and 0 bases from J, the junction contained 13 bases not matched to a gene. CDR3 DNA sequence: TGTGCCAGCATCCATGGGGCAGGGGGCGCGATGAACACTGAAGCTTTCTTT. Encoded protein: CASIHGAGGAMNTEAFF.

A remark on this clone: Within the sample, other DNA sequences also encode this same CDR3. The chain recombines TRBV20-1 with TRBJ1-1, with unresolved D. V was trimmed by 6 bases and J by 11 bases, leaving 13 bases between them. The CDR3 contains 10 residues. Germline lookup yields CDR1 DFQATT and CDR2 SNEGSKA (reference sequence). In DNA form, the CDR3 reads TGCAGTGCCCGCAGAACGGAGGCTTTCTTT. Translation: CSARRTEAFF.

The chain joins TRBV2 to TRBJ2-3; tentative D call: TRBD2 (5 bases). CDR1 SNHLY and CDR2 FYNNEI come from the germline V gene. Trimming took 4 bases from V and 2 from J, leaving 10 bases between them. The CDR3 spans 14 residues. CDR3 sequence reads: CASSAGRTTDTQYF. The CDR3 region has the DNA TGTGCCAGCAGTGCGGGGAGAACCACAGATACGCAGTATTTT.

This chain connects TRBV19 to TRBJ1-5; 10 bases are a match to TRBD1. Looked up from germline, CDR1 is LNHDA and CDR2 is SQIVND (reference sequence). CDR3 size: 17 residues. V gave up 3 bases and J gave up 6 bases; unmatched junction bases: 11. In DNA, the CDR3 is TGTGCCAGTAGTATTCCTCCCGGGACAGGGGAGGGTCAGCCCCAGCATTTT. It codes for CASSIPPGTGEGQPQHF.

The chain recombines TRBV19 with TRBJ1-2; 7 bases fit TRBD1. Germline values: CDR1 LNHDA, CDR2 SQIVND (reference sequence). The CDR3 length is 14 residues. V trimming: 6 bases; J trimming: 0 bases; junction bases outside the gene matches: 4. CDR3 DNA sequence: TGTGCCAGTAGGAGACAGGGCACTAACTATGGCTACACCTTC. Translation gives CASRRQGTNYGYTF.

J is TRBJ1-1 and V is TRBV5-1; possibly TRBD1 for D (6 bases). Per germline, CDR1 SGHRS and CDR2 YFSETQ. V was pared by 3 bases and J by 1 base, with 13 bases between. The CDR3 consists of 15 residues. CDR3 coding DNA: TGCGCCAGCAGCTCCGGACAGAAAAGGAACACTGAAGCTTTCTTT. As protein: CASSSGQKRNTEAFF.

This clone was observed a single time. The chain links TRBV6-2 or TRBV6-3 to TRBJ2-7, with D hard to call. V lost 2 bases and J 1 base, leaving 12 bases between the germline ends. The CDR3 has 15 residues. Germline loops: CDR1 MNHEY, CDR2 SVGEGT. The CDR3 region has the DNA TGTGCCAGCAGTTACCCGTTTGAGATGTCCTACGAGCAGTACTTC. Amino acid sequence: CASSYPFEMSYEQYF.

The chain joins TRBV19 to TRBJ1-1; TRBD1 might be the D (6 bases). From germline, CDR1 is LNHDA and CDR2 SQIVND (reference sequence). The CDR3 consists of 14 residues. The germline V and J ends were trimmed by 3 bases and 0 bases, with 8 bases remaining between them. CDR3 amino acids: CASSMTGLNTEAFF. CDR3 sequence (DNA): TGTGCCAGTAGTATGACAGGCCTGAACACTGAAGCTTTCTTT.